Listed here are 28 T cell receptor beta chains from one sample, sequenced in a study of spatial heterogeneity in lung cancer. Documented time point: sample taken at primary tumor resection. Unsorted whole RNA from tumor, nontumor lung or frozen PBMC underwent sequencing. In TCRdb, the 5' RACE reads were re-called with MiXCR into one record per CDR3 protein. Here the sample spans approximately 13,000 distinct CDR3 sequences, approximately 5% being singletons. The sequences come from lung tumor tissue, collected at surgery. These TCRs come from a human donor with early-stage non-small cell lung cancer.

This clonotype was picked up many times. This beta chain is an unintended read in a library built for alpha chains; its size means little. The CDR3 DNA sequence: TGTGCCAGCAGTTATTTGGACTATAGCAATCAGCCCCAGCATTTT. Its protein is CASSYLDYSNQPQHF. V gene TRBV6-2 or TRBV6-3 combines with J gene TRBJ1-5; D gene unclear. Looked up from germline, CDR1 is MNHEY and CDR2 is SVGEGT. Trimming removed 3 bases from V and 0 bases from J, with 9 bases in between. This CDR3 region has 15 residues.

This clonotype was counted at least ten times. This beta chain turned up in a library designed for alpha chains; as an off-target read, its abundance says little. The J gene is TRBJ2-2, the V gene TRBV20-1; D is undetermined. This CDR3 contains 15 residues. The germline gives CDR1 DFQATT, CDR2 SNEGSKA (reference sequence). Trimming stripped 1 base from V and 2 bases from J, with 11 bases between. DNA of the CDR3: TGCAGTGCTAGAGTAAGGTCGTCTAACACCGGGGAGCTGTTTTTT. The encoded protein is CSARVRSSNTGELFF.

This clonotype was observed many times. This beta chain was picked up by a library intended for alpha chains and is off target, so its count carries little meaning. The chain combines TRBV20-1 with TRBJ2-3; the match to TRBD2 covers 10 bases. In germline, CDR1 is DFQATT, CDR2 SNEGSKA (reference sequence). V shed 5 bases and J 1 base; nucleotides not matched to a gene: 6. The CDR3 loop spans 15 amino acids. CDR3 DNA sequence: TGCAGTGCTCAAACCGGGACTAGCGGCACAGATACGCAGTATTTT. It is translated as CSAQTGTSGTDTQYF.

This clonotype was seen repeatedly, ten times or more. This beta chain was picked up by a library intended for alpha chains and is off target, so its count carries little meaning. J is TRBJ2-1 and V is TRBV11-1, with 9 bases aligning to TRBD1. There are 14 residues in the CDR3. Germline assignment: CDR1 SGHAT and CDR2 FQDESV (reference sequence). The V segment lost 4 bases and the J segment 8 bases; nucleotides outside the gene matches: 6. CDR3 in amino acids: CASSSRTGGDEQFF. The CDR3 nucleotides are TGTGCCAGCAGCTCCCGCACAGGGGGCGATGAGCAGTTCTTC.

This clonotype was found many times. This beta chain is an unintended read in a library built for alpha chains; its size means little. J is TRBJ1-1 and V is TRBV12-3 or TRBV12-4; no firm D call. The length of the CDR3 is 15 residues. V lost 0 bases and J lost 1, with 9 bases in between. Written as DNA, the CDR3 is TGTGCCAGCAGTTTAGCGGACTCGGGGAACACTGAAGCTTTCTTT. Its translation is CASSLADSGNTEAFF.

There are many counts of this clonotype. This beta chain was picked up by a library intended for alpha chains and is off target, so its count carries little meaning. V gene TRBV7-9 combines with J gene TRBJ1-5, with D unresolved. This CDR3 has 15 residues. V was clipped by 5 bases and J by 0 bases, with 11 bases between them. Per the germline V gene, CDR1 is SEHNR and CDR2 is FQNEAQ (reference sequence). CDR3 sequence reads: CASSDNLFSNQPQHF. In DNA, the CDR3 is TGTGCCAGCAGCGATAACTTGTTTAGCAATCAGCCCCAGCATTTT.

This clonotype appeared many times. A library prepared for alpha chains yielded this beta chain as an off-target read; its size is of little meaning. V is TRBV10-3 and J is TRBJ2-1; TRBD2 agrees at 8 bases. The CDR3 consists of 16 residues. Trimming at V came to 4 bases and at J to 9 bases, leaving 14 bases not matched to a gene. The germline V gene has CDR1 ENHRY and CDR2 SYGVKD. This CDR3 is CAISALAGRYGFEQFF. The CDR3 nucleotides are TGTGCCATCAGTGCCCTAGCGGGCCGTTATGGTTTTGAGCAGTTCTTC.

This clonotype is classed as medium-sized. This beta chain represents an off-target read in a library built for alpha chains; its size is of limited meaning. The chain carries TRBV5-1 and TRBJ1-2; 9 positions match TRBD1. Germline CDR1 SGHRS, CDR2 YFSETQ. This CDR3 is built from 13 residues. V gave up 3 bases and J gave up 4 bases; unmatched junction bases: 1. In nucleotides, the CDR3 is TGCGCCAGCAGCTCGGACAGGGGCTATGGCTACACCTTC. Translating it yields CASSSDRGYGYTF. Filled out from reference TRBV5-1 and TRBJ1-2, the complete variable domain reads KAGVTQTPRYLIKTRGQQVTLSCSPISGHRSVSWYQQTPGQGLQFLFEYFSETQRNKGNFPGRFSGRQFSNSRSEMNVSTLELGDSALYLCASSSDRGYGYTFGSGTRLTVV.

This clonotype was picked up many times. As an off-target read in a library built for alpha chains, this beta chain has a frequency of little significance. V and J are TRBV3-1 and TRBJ2-2; TRBD1 is a possible D gene (8 bases). Trimming removed 1 base from V and 6 bases from J, with 15 bases in between. Germline assignment: CDR1 LGHDT and CDR2 YNNKEL (reference sequence). The CDR3 runs 16 residues. CDR3 nucleotide sequence: TGTGCCAGCAGCCAAGTGGACAGGGCGGGGGCCGGGGAGCTGTTTTTT. This codes for CASSQVDRAGAGELFF.

This clonotype was detected ten times or more. For a library built for alpha chains, this beta chain is a stray read; little rests on its size. V gene TRBV20-1 combines with J gene TRBJ1-2; D not resolved. Trimming took off 6 bases at V and 0 bases at J, with 14 bases between the two ends. The CDR3 sequence is 14 residues long. CDR1 is DFQATT, CDR2 SNEGSKA, per germline (reference sequence). The chain's CDR3 is CSALGLNANYGYTF. As DNA, the CDR3 is TGCAGTGCCCTTGGACTCAATGCTAACTATGGCTACACCTTC.

This clonotype is medium-sized. This beta chain lies outside the target of a library built for alpha chains; its clone size means little. V and J are TRBV2 and TRBJ1-4; D ambiguous. The CDR3 totals 13 residues. Germline CDR1 SNHLY, CDR2 FYNNEI. The V end was cut by 8 bases, the J end by 4 bases, with 11 bases between. The CDR3 here is CASLRIINEKLFF. The DNA for the CDR3 is TGTGCCAGCCTCAGAATCATTAATGAAAAACTGTTTTTT. The whole variable domain, filled in from reference TRBV2 and TRBJ1-4, reads EPEVTQTPSHQVTQMGQEVILRCVPISNHLYFYWYRQILGQKVEFLVSFYNNEISEKSEIFDDQFSVERPDGSNFTLKIRSTKLEDSAMYFCASLRIINEKLFFGSGTQLSVL.

At least ten counts were recorded for this clonotype. Because this beta chain is a stray read in a library intended to capture alpha chains, its abundance should not be given much weight. V is TRBV18 and J is TRBJ1-2; TRBD1 might be the D (5 bases). Trimming left V 2 bases short and J 0 bases short, with 10 bases between. CDR1 is KGHSH, CDR2 LQKENI, per germline. The CDR3 totals 15 residues. The CDR3 DNA sequence: TGTGCCAGCTCACCAAGGGAGGGGCCTAACTATGGCTACACCTTC. It yields the protein CASSPREGPNYGYTF.

In its sample, this clonotype ranks as medium-sized. Within a library made for alpha chains, this beta chain is off target, and its count is uninformative. The chain couples TRBV11-1 to TRBJ2-1; TRBD2 aligns across 10 bases. Germline trimming cut 6 bases from V and 7 bases from J; bases unmatched to any gene: 9. CDR1 is SGHAT, CDR2 FQDESV, per germline (reference sequence). This CDR3 region has 15 residues. The CDR3 is CASRPGTSVENEQFF. The DNA of the CDR3 is TGTGCCAGCAGACCCGGGACTAGCGTAGAAAATGAGCAGTTCTTC.

This clonotype was seen only a few times. The size of this beta chain means little, since it is a stray read in a library made for alpha chains. The J gene is TRBJ2-1, the V gene TRBV18; 10 bases are a match to TRBD1. This CDR3 comprises 15 residues. Trimming took 2 bases from V and 9 from J; bases not matched to a gene: 7. Germline CDR1 is KGHSH and CDR2 is LQKENI. DNA of the CDR3: TGTGCCAGCTCACCAATGGGACAGGGGAAGACTGAGCAGTTCTTC. Its translation: CASSPMGQGKTEQFF. The full variable domain, rest sourced from reference TRBV18 and TRBJ2-1, is NAGVMQNPRHLVRRRGQEARLRCSPMKGHSHVYWYRQLPEEGLKFMVYLQKENIIDESGMPKERFSAEFPKEGPSILRIQQVVRGDSAAYFCASSPMGQGKTEQFFGPGTRLTVL.

There are many counts of this clonotype. This beta chain is a stray sequence in a library constructed for alpha chains; its clone size is not meaningful. The CDR3 loop reads CASKGGGYTDTQYF. In DNA, the CDR3 is TGTGCCAGCAAAGGCGGGGGTTACACAGATACGCAGTATTTT. The chain uses TRBV27 and TRBJ2-3; TRBD2 matches 7 bases. The CDR3 is 14 residues long. Germline CDR1 is MNHEY and CDR2 is SMNVEV (reference sequence). V was clipped by 7 bases and J by 2 bases; unmatched bases: 6.

Turning to this clonotype: This beta chain appears as a stray read in a library generated for alpha chains; its size is not informative. The chain links TRBV11-2 to TRBJ2-1, with 14 bases lining up with TRBD2. Trimming removed 5 bases from V and 7 bases from J; junction bases left unmatched: 4. The CDR3 sequence is 15 residues long. Germline CDR1 and CDR2: SGHAT and FQNNGV. The CDR3 protein is CASSPGTSGGNEQFF. Written as DNA, the CDR3 is TGTGCCAGCAGCCCCGGGACTAGCGGGGGAAATGAGCAGTTCTTC. Full variable domain (outside the CDR3, taken from reference TRBV11-2 and TRBJ2-1): EAGVAQSPRYKIIEKRQSVAFWCNPISGHATLYWYQQILGQGPKLLIQFQNNGVVDDSQLPKDRFSAERLKGVDSTLKIQPAKLEDSAVYLCASSPGTSGGNEQFFGPGTRLTVL.

To note about this clonotype: The library was built for alpha chains, so this beta chain is an off-target read and its size means little. This chain links TRBV6-5 with TRBJ2-1; TRBD2 matches 7 bases. Per germline, CDR1 MNHEY and CDR2 SVGAGI. CDR3 size: 15 residues. V gave up 6 bases and J gave up 4 bases; unmatched junction bases: 9. CDR3 protein: CASRSSSGIYNEQFF. CDR3 coding DNA: TGTGCCAGCAGGTCGTCTAGCGGAATTTACAATGAGCAGTTCTTC.

This clonotype occurred many times. Found in a library prepared for alpha chains, this beta chain is an off-target read, and its abundance has little meaning. The chain links TRBV11-3 to TRBJ2-2, with 9 positions matching TRBD1. The trim removed 5 bases at V and 1 base at J, leaving 8 bases unmatched. Germline CDR1 is SGHNT and CDR2 is YENEEA. This CDR3 has 17 amino acids. The CDR3 region has the DNA TGTGCCAGCAGCCCAATGATGGGACAGGGGAACACCGGGGAGCTGTTTTTT. Its protein is CASSPMMGQGNTGELFF.

Concerning this clonotype itself: The library was built for alpha chains, so this beta chain is an off-target read and its size means little. The chain carries TRBV18 and TRBJ2-7, with unresolved D. The CDR3 consists of 14 residues. Germline V gives CDR1 KGHSH, CDR2 LQKENI. This CDR3 is CVSSHGVSSYEQYV. DNA for the CDR3: TGTGTCAGCTCCCATGGCGTCAGCTCATACGAGCAGTACGTC.

This clonotype has ten or more counts. In a library made to pick up alpha chains, this beta chain is a stray read with a size that means little. The V call is TRBV14, the J call TRBJ1-2, with D possibly matching TRBD1 (6 bases). The germline V gene encodes CDR1 SGHDN and CDR2 FVKESK. CDR3 length: 16 residues. With 1 base removed from V and 8 bases from J, the gap between germline ends came to 20 bases. Here the CDR3 DNA reads TGTGCCAGCAGCCAAGTCGCCGGGGGCCGGATTGGGGGCTACACCTTC. Its translation is CASSQVAGGRIGGYTF. The full variable domain, with the rest looked up from reference TRBV14 and TRBJ1-2, is EAGVTQFPSHSVIEKGQTVTLRCDPISGHDNLYWYRRVMGKEIKFLLHFVKESKQDESGMPNNRFLAERTGGTYSTLKVQPAELEDSGVYFCASSQVAGGRIGGYTFGSGTRLTVV.

This clonotype was recorded at least ten times. The library was designed around alpha chains, so this beta chain is a stray read whose abundance carries little weight. CDR3 residues: CASSPSGQGLQPQHF. The CDR3 DNA reads as TGTGCCAGCTCACCTTCGGGACAGGGCCTTCAGCCCCAGCATTTT. This sequence joins TRBV18 and TRBJ1-5, with 9 bases lining up with TRBD1. With 3 bases clipped from V and 6 bases from J, the junction kept 6 bases outside the gene matches. Germline V CDR1 and CDR2: KGHSH, LQKENI. This CDR3 is built from 15 residues.

As regards this clonotype: Because the library targeted alpha chains, this beta chain is an off-target read whose size means little. This sequence joins TRBV7-2 and TRBJ1-1, with 7 bases fitting TRBD1. The CDR3 is made up of 15 amino acids. Looked up from germline, CDR1 is SGHTA and CDR2 is FQGNSA. J was trimmed by 0 bases and V by 5 bases; bases with no gene match: 6. The CDR3 loop reads CASSPRTGLNTEAFF. CDR3 in DNA: TGTGCCAGCAGCCCCCGGACAGGTTTGAACACTGAAGCTTTCTTT.

This clonotype was detected a few times. This beta chain lies outside the target of a library built for alpha chains; its clone size means little. The chain is built from TRBV6-5 and TRBJ1-3; D uncertain. The CDR3 has 13 amino acids. CDR1 is MNHEY, CDR2 SVGAGI, per germline. Trimming removed 4 bases at V and 3 bases at J, with 7 bases between. The chain's CDR3 is CASSSSGGNTIYF. Here the CDR3 DNA reads TGTGCCAGCAGTTCGTCTGGTGGAAACACCATATATTTT.

Only a few counts were recorded for this clonotype. This beta chain turned up in a library designed for alpha chains; as an off-target read, its abundance says little. The chain is built from TRBV5-6 and TRBJ1-2; 11 nucleotides match TRBD1. Germline CDR1 SGHDT, CDR2 YYEEEE. Trimming removed 3 bases from V and 6 bases from J; junction bases left unmatched: 1. CDR3 length equals 13 residues. The CDR3: CASSSGQGDGYTF. Written as DNA, the CDR3 is TGTGCCAGCAGCTCGGGACAGGGGGATGGCTACACCTTC.

The sample holds many counts of this clonotype. A library made for alpha chains picked up this beta chain off target, so its size means little. The gene calls are TRBV20-1 and TRBJ2-7; 7 bases are shared with TRBD1. The germline V gene encodes CDR1 DFQATT and CDR2 SNEGSKA (reference sequence). J gave up 9 bases and V 0 bases, and 5 bases lay outside the gene matches. The CDR3 consists of 12 residues. CDR3 sequence (DNA): TGCAGTGCTAGAGATGGATCAGGGGGGCAGTACGTC. Its translation is CSARDGSGGQYV.

This clonotype was detected many times. The library was prepared for alpha chains; this beta chain is a stray read, so its frequency means little. The chain has TRBV12-3 or TRBV12-4 and TRBJ1-1, with TRBD1 matching 7 bases. The CDR3 extends over 15 amino acids. V trimming: 5 bases; J trimming: 1 base; junction bases outside the gene matches: 7. The CDR3 nucleotides are TGTGCCAGCAGTCCTCCGACAGGGCAGAACACTGAAGCTTTCTTT. It is translated as CASSPPTGQNTEAFF.

This clonotype was detected ten times or more. Since the library was made to target alpha chains, this beta chain is a stray read and its abundance is not meaningful. The gene calls are TRBV12-3 or TRBV12-4 and TRBJ1-5; a possible D gene is TRBD1 (6 bases). The CDR3 runs 13 residues. Between the trimmed V and J ends, which lost 6 bases and 0 bases, there was a span of 6 bases. In DNA, the CDR3 is TGTGCCAGCAGACAGGGTAGCAATCAGCCCCAGCATTTT. This codes for CASRQGSNQPQHF.

This clonotype was found many times. This beta chain is a stray read from a library made for alpha chains; its abundance is not meaningful. The chain employs TRBV19 and TRBJ2-3; the D gene is possibly TRBD2 (5 bases). Trimming left V 6 bases short and J 2 bases short, with 21 bases between. The CDR3 extends over 17 amino acids. Per the germline V gene, CDR1 is LNHDA and CDR2 is SQIVND (reference sequence). The CDR3 sequence: CASSRLSGGSATDTQYF. CDR3 coding DNA: TGTGCCAGTAGCCGGCTCAGCGGTGGAAGTGCCACAGATACGCAGTATTTT.